Shown below are 20 T cell receptor beta chains from a single sample sequenced in a study of cytomegalovirus exposure and HLA in healthy donors. Amplification used 60 Vbeta primers and 13 Jbeta primers. Some clones are missing from TCRdb's copy, which holds only in-frame ones; the method was immunoSEQ multiplex PCR. Here the sample spans tens of thousands of clones, just under 85% being singletons. The sample consisted of PBMCs. The receptors shown here come from a middle-aged man in good health and CMV-seronegative.

This sequence joins TRBV11-2 and TRBJ2-7; 9 bases are a match to TRBD1. The CDR3 runs 15 residues. In germline, CDR1 is SGHAT, CDR2 FQNNGV. V was pared by 5 bases and J by 4 bases, with 9 bases of the junction left unmatched. In nucleotides, the CDR3 is TGTGCCAGCAGCGCTGGACAGGGGTCGGGGTACGAGCAGTACTTC. It codes for CASSAGQGSGYEQYF.

This clone was counted only a few times. The rearrangement links TRBV28 to TRBJ2-2; the match to TRBD1 covers 7 bases. The V segment lost 5 bases and the J segment 1 base; nucleotides outside the gene matches: 1. The length of the CDR3 is 14 residues. Germline CDR1 MDHEN, CDR2 SYDVKM. The DNA for the CDR3 is TGTGCCAGCAGTAGACAGGGGAACACCGGGGAGCTGTTTTTT. It is translated as CASSRQGNTGELFF.

CDR3 protein: CASSGAGARIETQYF. Here the CDR3 DNA reads TGTGCCAGCAGCGGGGCGGGGGCCAGGATAGAGACCCAGTACTTC. This chain links TRBV9 with TRBJ2-5; D possibly corresponds to TRBD2 (7 bases). Trimming removed 3 bases from V and 4 bases from J, with 16 bases in between. CDR3 size: 15 residues. Germline V gives CDR1 SGDLS, CDR2 YYNGEE. The complete variable domain, with remaining parts taken from reference TRBV9 and TRBJ2-5, reads DSGVTQTPKHLITATGQRVTLRCSPRSGDLSVYWYQQSLDQGLQFLIQYYNGEERAKGNILERFSAQQFPDLHSELNLSSLELGDSALYFCASSGAGARIETQYFGPGTRLLVL.

The V gene is TRBV11-2, the J gene TRBJ2-1; 12 bases match TRBD1. J gave up 8 bases and V 9 bases, and 8 bases lay outside the gene matches. Germline CDR1 reads SGHAT; CDR2 reads FQNNGV. The CDR3 extends over 14 amino acids. CDR3 sequence: CASSRDRGLDEQFF. In DNA form, the CDR3 reads TGTGCCAGTTCCCGGGACAGGGGGCTCGATGAGCAGTTCTTC.

V usage is TRBV4-2 and J usage is TRBJ2-5, with 9 positions matching TRBD1. The closer fit of TRBJ2-7 to the DNA end suggests the J call may be wrong. Germline lookup yields CDR1 LGHNA and CDR2 YNFKEQ. The CDR3 loop spans 17 amino acids. CDR3 amino acids: CASSQLGQGRSSYEQYF. The CDR3, as DNA: TGTGCCAGCAGCCAACTCGGACAGGGGCGCTCCTCCTACGAGCAGTACTTC.

In regard to this clone: At one of its ends the junction is not consistent with the germline gene, which may arise from a read error. The chain combines TRBV28 with TRBJ1-2; 9 bases line up with TRBD1. The CDR3 length is 12 residues. Per the germline V gene, CDR1 is MDHEN and CDR2 is SYDVKM. CDR3 sequence reads: CASRQPGQGPSF. The CDR3 coding sequence is TGTGCCAGCAGGCAGCCGGGACAGGGCCCCTCCTTC.

This clone appeared a few times. V usage is TRBV11-2 and J usage is TRBJ2-4, with TRBD1 identical over 9 bases. Germline CDR1 reads SGHAT; CDR2 reads FQNNGV. V gave up 3 bases and J gave up 1 base; unmatched junction bases: 4. The CDR3 extends over 16 amino acids. In DNA, the CDR3 is TGTGCCAGCAGCTTGTATGGACAGGGGGCCAAAAACATTCAGTACTTC. This encodes CASSLYGQGAKNIQYF.

The chain recombines TRBV20-1 with TRBJ2-5; D possibly corresponds to TRBD1 (6 bases). Germline-derived CDR1 and CDR2 are DFQATT and SNEGSKA (reference sequence). The germline V and J ends were trimmed by 7 bases and 5 bases, with 11 bases remaining between them. There are 11 residues in the CDR3. The CDR3 sequence is CSVAGAETQYF. The DNA for the CDR3 is TGCAGTGTCGCAGGGGCCGAGACCCAGTACTTC.

CDR3 DNA: TGTGCCAGCGGGGCCGTACAGGCCTACAATGAGCAGTTCTTC. This codes for CASGAVQAYNEQFF. The J gene is TRBJ2-1, the V gene TRBV6-1; a weak D match, TRBD1 (5 bases). The CDR3 is 14 residues long. Between the trimmed V and J ends, which lost 8 bases and 2 bases, there was a span of 13 bases. Per the germline V gene, CDR1 is MNHNS and CDR2 is SASEGT.

The chain employs TRBV11-1 and TRBJ2-5, with 10 bases aligning to TRBD2. V gave up 4 bases and J gave up 5 bases; unmatched junction bases: 4. The CDR3 consists of 14 residues. Per the germline V gene, CDR1 is SGHAT and CDR2 is FQDESV (reference sequence). The CDR3 is CASSSGLATETQYF. CDR3 nucleotides: TGTGCCAGCAGCTCGGGACTAGCGACTGAGACCCAGTACTTC.

The CDR3: CSAGSQGTEAFF. The CDR3 region has the DNA TGCAGCGCCGGGTCCCAGGGCACTGAAGCTTTCTTT. The chain joins TRBV29-1 to TRBJ1-1; a weak D match, TRBD1 (5 bases). The CDR3 is 12 residues long. Germline V lookup: CDR1 SQVTM, CDR2 ANQGSEA. The germline V and J ends were trimmed by 7 bases and 4 bases, with 13 bases remaining between them.

This clone turned up a few times. The chain links TRBV18 to TRBJ2-1; 12 nucleotides match TRBD2. This CDR3 contains 14 residues. Germline V gene sequence: CDR1 KGHSH, CDR2 LQKENI. Trimming took 1 base from V and 9 from J; bases not matched to a gene: 1. Written as DNA, the CDR3 is TGTGCCAGCTCACCACAACTAGCGGGGGGTGAGCAGTTCTTC. It codes for CASSPQLAGGEQFF. The full variable domain, its missing parts supplied by reference TRBV18 and TRBJ2-1, is NAGVMQNPRHLVRRRGQEARLRCSPMKGHSHVYWYRQLPEEGLKFMVYLQKENIIDESGMPKERFSAEFPKEGPSILRIQQVVRGDSAAYFCASSPQLAGGEQFFGPGTRLTVL.

The genes are TRBV19 and TRBJ1-1; TRBD1 aligns across 7 bases. The CDR3 has 15 residues. V shed 4 bases, J shed 5 bases, and the junction held 10 bases outside the gene matches. Germline V lookup: CDR1 LNHDA, CDR2 SQIVND (reference sequence). The CDR3 sequence: CASSTHRGGSTEAFF. In nucleotides, the CDR3 is TGTGCCAGTAGTACACACAGGGGTGGTAGTACTGAAGCTTTCTTT.

The gene calls are TRBV28 and TRBJ2-5, with D unclear. Trimming took 5 bases from V and 5 from J, leaving 15 bases between them. Germline-derived CDR1 and CDR2 are MDHEN and SYDVKM. This CDR3 has 14 residues. The CDR3 protein is CASSQQVAPETQYF. CDR3 DNA sequence: TGTGCCAGCAGTCAGCAGGTGGCACCCGAGACCCAGTACTTC. The entire variable domain, with the rest obtained from reference TRBV28 and TRBJ2-5, is as follows: DVKVTQSSRYLVKRTGEKVFLECVQDMDHENMFWYRQDPGLGLRLIYFSYDVKMKEKGDIPEGYSVSREKKERFSLILESASTNQTSMYLCASSQQVAPETQYFGPGTRLLVL.

This sequence joins TRBV27 and TRBJ2-7; D may be TRBD2 (5 bases). The CDR3 consists of 19 residues. CDR1 and CDR2 from the germline V gene are MNHEY and SMNVEV (reference sequence). V dropped 1 base and J dropped 5 bases, with 27 bases sitting between them. Here the CDR3 reads CASSLFGGRPFPAFNEQYF. As DNA, the CDR3 is TGTGCCAGCAGTTTATTTGGAGGACGGCCCTTCCCAGCCTTCAACGAGCAGTACTTC.

J is TRBJ2-7 and V is TRBV5-1; 8 bases are shared with TRBD2. V lost 2 bases and J lost 3; bases outside the gene matches: 10. Germline V gives CDR1 SGHRS, CDR2 YFSETQ. The CDR3 length is 16 residues. DNA of the CDR3: TGCGCCAGCAGCTTAAAAAGCGGGGGAGCTTTCTACGAGCAGTACTTC. It specifies CASSLKSGGAFYEQYF.

The chain recombines TRBV30 with TRBJ1-2; D possibly corresponds to TRBD1 (6 bases). The germline CDR1 and CDR2 sequences are GTSNPN and SVGIG (reference sequence). The ends were cut back, 1 base at V and 8 bases at J, with 17 bases in the middle. The CDR3 runs 14 residues. As DNA, the CDR3 is TGTGCCTGGAGTGGCGATTTAGGGGGTGGAGGCTACACCTTC. Residues: CAWSGDLGGGGYTF.

The rearrangement uses TRBV10-3 and TRBJ1-1; D possibly corresponds to TRBD1 (6 bases). The CDR3 covers 13 residues. The V gene's germline CDR1 is ENHRY and CDR2 SYGVKD. The V end lost 7 bases, the J end lost 0 bases, and 9 bases lay between the germline ends. For the CDR3, the DNA is TGTGCCATCACTGGACAGTTGAACACTGAAGCTTTCTTT. Residues: CAITGQLNTEAFF.

The J gene is TRBJ2-7, the V gene TRBV29-1; no clear D gene. Between the trimmed V and J ends, which lost 3 bases and 5 bases, there was a span of 11 bases. Germline V gene sequence: CDR1 SQVTM, CDR2 ANQGSEA. CDR3 size: 12 residues. The CDR3 here is CSVDRSANEQYF. The DNA for the CDR3 is TGCAGCGTTGACAGGTCCGCAAACGAGCAGTACTTC.

The chain couples TRBV7-6 to TRBJ2-2; TRBD2 matches 7 bases. This CDR3 has 16 amino acids. Germline V CDR1 and CDR2: SGHVS, FNYEAQ. The V and J ends lost 1 base and 3 bases, in that order; junction bases with no gene match: 5. CDR3 in DNA: TGTGCCAGCAGCTTAGGAGCGGGGCGATACACCGGGGAGCTGTTTTTT. Translating gives CASSLGAGRYTGELFF.